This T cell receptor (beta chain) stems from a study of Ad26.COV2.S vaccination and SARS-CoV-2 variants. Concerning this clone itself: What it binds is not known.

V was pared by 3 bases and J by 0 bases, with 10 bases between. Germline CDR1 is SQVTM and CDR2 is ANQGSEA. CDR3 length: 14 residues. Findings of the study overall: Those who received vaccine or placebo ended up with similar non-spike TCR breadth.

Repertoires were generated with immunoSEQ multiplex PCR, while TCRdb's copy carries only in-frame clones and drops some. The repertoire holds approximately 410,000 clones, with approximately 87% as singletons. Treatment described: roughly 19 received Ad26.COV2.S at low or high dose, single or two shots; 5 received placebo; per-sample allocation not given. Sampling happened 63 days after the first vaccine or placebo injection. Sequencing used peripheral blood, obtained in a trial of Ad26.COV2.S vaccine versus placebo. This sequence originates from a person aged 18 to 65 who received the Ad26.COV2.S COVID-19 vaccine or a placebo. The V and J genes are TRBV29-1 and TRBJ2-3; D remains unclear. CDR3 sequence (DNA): TGCAGCGTTGACCGCGACCTAAGCACAGATACGCAGTATTTT. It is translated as CSVDRDLSTDTQYF.